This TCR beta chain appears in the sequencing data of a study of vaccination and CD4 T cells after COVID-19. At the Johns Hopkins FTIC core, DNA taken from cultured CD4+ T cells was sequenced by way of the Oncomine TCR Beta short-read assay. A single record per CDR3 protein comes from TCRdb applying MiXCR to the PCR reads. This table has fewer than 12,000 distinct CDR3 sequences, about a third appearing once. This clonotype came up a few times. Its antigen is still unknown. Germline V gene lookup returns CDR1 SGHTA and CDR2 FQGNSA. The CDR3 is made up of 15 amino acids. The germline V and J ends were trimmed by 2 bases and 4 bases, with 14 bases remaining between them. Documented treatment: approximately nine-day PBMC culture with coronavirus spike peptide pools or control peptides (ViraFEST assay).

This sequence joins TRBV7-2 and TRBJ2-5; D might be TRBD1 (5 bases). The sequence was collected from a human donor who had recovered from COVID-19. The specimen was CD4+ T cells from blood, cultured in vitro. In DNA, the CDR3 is TGTGCCAGCAGCTTACAGGGCGGATCGGGAGAGACCCAGTACTTC. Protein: CASSLQGGSGETQYF.